This is a list of T cell receptor beta chains from one sample in a study of blood T cell repertoires in COVID-19. Clones were read by immunoSEQ multiplex PCR, and TCRdb kept only the in-frame ones, dropping some. Among approximately 150,000 clones listed, approximately 88% were seen once. The sample taken for sequencing was peripheral blood. The source of these receptors is a woman of 80 years or more with acute or convalescent COVID-19. Both conserved end residues are part of each CDR3. A D gene is named only where the DNA matches it firmly. Clone size is given for some rows only: seen once, a few or many times, or a class if the clone is expanded.

D,V,size,J,CDR3,DNA
TRBD1,TRBV4-3,NA,TRBJ2-7,CASSPLAGTGTNEQYF,TGCGCCAGCAGCCCCTTAGCCGGGACAGGGACAAACGAGCAGTACTTC
TRBD1,TRBV6-4,NA,TRBJ2-3,CASQQKRQGAYPTDTQYF,TGTGCCAGCCAACAAAAACGACAGGGGGCATACCCCACAGATACGCAGTATTTT
NA,TRBV29-1,NA,TRBJ1-2,CSVGVAGAGGYTF,TGCAGCGTTGGGGTAGCGGGGGCGGGGGGCTACACCTTC
NA,TRBV5-6,few,TRBJ1-2,CASSSTAGRSTF,TGTGCCAGCAGCTCCACGGCGGGGCGGTCCACCTTC
NA,TRBV11-2,few,TRBJ1-2,CASTTGSEGGGYTF,TGTGCCAGCACCACCGGGTCGGAGGGAGGTGGCTACACCTTC
TRBD2,TRBV7-2,NA,TRBJ2-3,CASSPAAGPTDTQYF,TGTGCCAGCAGCCCAGCAGCGGGGCCCACAGATACGCAGTATTTT
NA,TRBV5-1,NA,TRBJ2-3,CASSQVAGASTDTQYF,TGCGCCAGCAGCCAAGTTGCGGGTGCTAGCACAGATACGCAGTATTTT
NA,TRBV7-9,NA,TRBJ1-4,CASSLVSLGRGEKLFF,TGTGCCAGCAGCTTAGTTTCTCTGGGGAGAGGTGAAAAACTGTTTTTT
NA,TRBV30,NA,TRBJ1-3,CAWSVRSGSGNTIYF,TGTGCCTGGAGTGTACGATCAGGCTCTGGAAACACCATATATTTT
TRBD1,TRBV18,NA,TRBJ1-2,CASSPRRTGENYGYTF,TGTGCCAGCTCTCCTCGTCGGACAGGGGAAAACTATGGCTACACCTTC
NA,TRBV12-3/TRBV12-4,NA,TRBJ2-1,CASSTGEYNEQFF,TGTGCCAGCAGTACGGGGGAATACAATGAGCAGTTCTTC
NA,TRBV12-3/TRBV12-4,NA,TRBJ1-5,CASSLSLYQPQHF,TGTGCCAGCAGTTTGTCCCTTTATCAGCCCCAGCATTTT
TRBD1,TRBV12-3/TRBV12-4,many,TRBJ1-1,CASKGQLNTEAFF,TGTGCCAGCAAGGGACAGTTAAACACTGAAGCTTTCTTT
NA,TRBV5-1,NA,TRBJ1-2,CASSLGDRNTGGYTF,TGCGCCAGCAGCTTGGGAGACAGGAACACAGGGGGCTACACCTTC
TRBD1,TRBV4-1,NA,TRBJ2-3,CASSQLGQGVTDTQYF,TGCGCCAGCAGCCAGCTGGGACAGGGGGTTACAGATACGCAGTATTTT
NA,TRBV5-6,NA,TRBJ1-5,CASSLKRNSNQPQHF,TGTGCCAGCAGCTTGAAGAGGAATAGCAATCAGCCCCAGCATTTT
NA,TRBV5-4,NA,TRBJ2-5,CASSFRTAQETQYF,TGTGCCAGCAGCTTTAGGACAGCCCAAGAGACCCAGTACTTC
NA,TRBV24-1,NA,TRBJ2-3,CATSDASALWGGTQYF,TGTGCCACCAGTGACGCCTCGGCACTTTGGGGGGGCACGCAGTATTTT
TRBD1,TRBV6-1,NA,TRBJ1-3,CASSEARDRVAGNTIYF,TGTGCCAGCAGTGAAGCGAGGGACAGGGTCGCTGGAAACACCATATATTTT
TRBD1,TRBV30,NA,TRBJ2-7,CAWSEDRAVGQYF,TGTGCCTGGAGTGAGGACAGGGCAGTTGGGCAGTACTTC
NA,TRBV7-2,NA,TRBJ2-7,CASSHLGARYEQYF,TGTGCCAGCAGCCACCTGGGGGCTCGCTACGAGCAGTACTTC
NA,TRBV12-3/TRBV12-4,NA,TRBJ1-2,CASSSSGFGGYTF,TGTGCCAGCAGTAGCTCGGGTTTCGGCGGCTACACCTTC
NA,TRBV6-1,NA,TRBJ2-2,CASSAPRTVTLGELFF,TGTGCCAGCAGTGCCCCTCGGACAGTTACCCTGGGGGAGCTGTTTTTT
NA,TRBV3-1/TRBV3-2,NA,TRBJ1-1,CASSQRNRANTEAFF,TGTGCCAGCAGCCAAAGAAACAGGGCGAACACTGAAGCTTTCTTT
TRBD1,TRBV19,NA,TRBJ1-5,CASSTRDRGAFSNQPQHF,TGTGCCAGTAGTACCCGGGACAGGGGCGCCTTTAGCAATCAGCCCCAGCATTTT
TRBD1,TRBV11-2,NA,TRBJ2-5,CASSFGTGDKETQYF,TGTGCCAGCAGCTTTGGGACAGGCGATAAAGAGACCCAGTACTTC
NA,TRBV7-8,NA,TRBJ1-2,CASSLREGTAGGYTF,TGTGCCAGCAGCTTACGCGAGGGCACCGCGGGGGGCTACACCTTC
NA,TRBV7-2,NA,TRBJ2-2,CASSLDPYPTGTNTGELFF,TGTGCCAGCAGCTTAGACCCCTATCCTACAGGGACGAACACCGGGGAGCTGTTTTTT
NA,TRBV5-6,NA,TRBJ1-6,CASSTPGVNSPLHF,TGTGCCAGCAGCACGCCGGGGGTGAATTCACCCCTCCACTTT
NA,TRBV5-4,NA,TRBJ1-6,CASSGKTGPNSPLHF,TGTGCCAGCAGCGGCAAGACAGGCCCTAATTCACCCCTCCACTTT
TRBD1,TRBV18,once,TRBJ2-1,CASSRDRGLNEQFF,TGTGCCAGCTCACGAGACAGGGGGCTGAATGAGCAGTTCTTC
TRBD1,TRBV27,NA,TRBJ2-7,CASSLWDRGSYEQYF,TGTGCCAGCAGTTTATGGGACAGGGGTTCCTACGAGCAGTACTTC
NA,TRBV29-1,NA,TRBJ2-5,CSVDSGRVEETQYF,TGCAGCGTTGATTCCGGCAGGGTAGAAGAGACCCAGTACTTC
TRBD2,TRBV7-2,NA,TRBJ2-7,CASSLAMGGRSEQYF,TGTGCCAGCAGCTTAGCTATGGGGGGGAGGTCCGAGCAGTACTTC
NA,TRBV5-1,once,TRBJ2-7,CASSLSQGTLGQYF,TGCGCCAGCAGCTTGTCCCAGGGTACTTTGGGGCAGTACTTC
NA,TRBV2,NA,TRBJ1-2,CASSYLYGYTF,TGTGCCAGCAGTTACCTATATGGCTACACCTTC